This T cell receptor beta chain was recorded in a study of response to subunit inactivated influenza vaccine. Findings and limits, study-wide: That few new T cells are recruited by each seasonal influenza vaccination was the authors' suggestion.

This clonotype was found a few times. Its specificity is unknown. TCRdb processed the RT-PCR reads anew with MiXCR; each CDR3 protein has one entry. The sample carries under 850,000 distinct CDR3 sequences, around a sixth recorded once. Deletions cut 5 bases from V and 9 bases from J, with 16 bases between. The CDR3 has 13 amino acids. The V gene's germline CDR1 is SGHTA and CDR2 FQGNSA. The source of this sequence is a middle-aged man who received an inactivated influenza vaccine. The sample was PBMCs from blood, taken less than 6 days after vaccination. The rearrangement joins TRBV7-2 to TRBJ2-5; D may be TRBD2 (5 bases). The CDR3 sequence is CASSPMGVGPQYF. DNA for the CDR3: TGTGCCAGCAGCCCTATGGGAGTTGGGCCCCAGTACTTC.